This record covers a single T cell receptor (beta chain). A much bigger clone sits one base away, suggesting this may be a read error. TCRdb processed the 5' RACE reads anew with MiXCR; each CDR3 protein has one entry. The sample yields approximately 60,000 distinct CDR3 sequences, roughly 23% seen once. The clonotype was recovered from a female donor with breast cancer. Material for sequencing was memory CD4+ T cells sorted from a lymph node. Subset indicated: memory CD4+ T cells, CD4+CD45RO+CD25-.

The CDR3 DNA sequence: TGTGCCAGCAGTCCCGGTCCCCGTCTAGATGGCTACACCTTC. This translates into CASSPGPRLDGYTF. The genes are TRBV6-5 and TRBJ1-2; D is undetermined. This CDR3 is built from 14 residues. Trimming pared 5 bases from V and 6 bases from J, leaving 16 bases between. In germline, CDR1 is MNHEY, CDR2 SVGAGI.